This entry lists 20 T cell receptor beta chains sequenced from one sample in a study of T cells after somatic rescue of genetic block. The method was immunoSEQ multiplex PCR; TCRdb's version includes in-frame clones alone and lacks a portion of them. This sample has over 55,000 clones; under 95% occur once, and the top ten carry approximately 3%. The sequenced sample consisted of peripheral blood mononuclear cells (PBMCs). These receptors were obtained from a man aged 40-55 years.

The chain is built from TRBV19 and TRBJ1-1, with D unresolved. V lost 3 bases and J lost 5, with 16 bases in between. Germline CDR1 reads LNHDA; CDR2 reads SQIVND (reference sequence). The CDR3 extends over 15 amino acids. This CDR3 is CASSMGIQRGTEAFF. In DNA form, the CDR3 reads TGTGCCAGTAGTATGGGGATCCAACGAGGGACTGAAGCTTTCTTT.

This chain connects TRBV19 to TRBJ1-5; 7 positions agree with TRBD1. With 4 bases clipped from V and 0 bases from J, the junction kept 15 bases outside the gene matches. The germline CDR1 and CDR2 sequences are LNHDA and SQIVND (reference sequence). The CDR3 runs 19 residues. This CDR3 is CASSKAIWDSRNSNQPQHF. The CDR3 DNA reads TGTGCCAGTAGTAAAGCGATTTGGGACAGCCGAAATAGCAATCAGCCCCAGCATTTT.

V usage is TRBV19 and J usage is TRBJ1-2, with a possible D match to TRBD1 (6 bases). There are 13 residues in the CDR3. Trimming cost V 5 bases and J 2 bases, with 9 bases left between them. Germline V CDR1 and CDR2: LNHDA, SQIVND (reference sequence). The CDR3 spells CASSPTGNYGYTF. The CDR3 DNA reads TGTGCCAGTAGTCCGACAGGAAACTATGGCTACACCTTC.

The CDR3 region is CASSLSLGWTPLHF. The CDR3 nucleotides read TGTGCCAGCAGTTTATCGTTAGGGTGGACGCCCCTCCACTTT. The chain uses TRBV27 and TRBJ1-6; D is undetermined. The CDR3 consists of 14 residues. V was pared by 0 bases and J by 13 bases, with 13 bases between. Germline values: CDR1 MNHEY, CDR2 SMNVEV (reference sequence).

The genes are TRBV9 and TRBJ1-4; tentatively, D is TRBD1 (5 bases). Germline V gene sequence: CDR1 SGDLS, CDR2 YYNGEE. The CDR3 contains 15 residues. The V and J ends lost 4 bases and 4 bases respectively, with 14 bases between them. CDR3 in amino acids: CASSPGGDFNEKLFF. CDR3 nucleotides: TGTGCCAGCAGCCCCGGGGGGGACTTTAATGAAAAACTGTTTTTT. The complete variable domain, with remaining parts taken from reference TRBV9 and TRBJ1-4, reads DSGVTQTPKHLITATGQRVTLRCSPRSGDLSVYWYQQSLDQGLQFLIQYYNGEERAKGNILERFSAQQFPDLHSELNLSSLELGDSALYFCASSPGGDFNEKLFFGSGTQLSVL.

The J gene is TRBJ2-1, the V gene TRBV28, with 12 nucleotides matching TRBD2. J lost 5 bases, V lost 10 bases, and 18 bases had no gene match. This CDR3 has 18 amino acids. Germline V gene data show CDR1 as MDHEN and CDR2 as SYDVKM. The CDR3 loop reads CATVRGASGRAPNNEQFF. CDR3 bases: TGTGCCACCGTAAGGGGGGCTAGCGGGAGGGCCCCGAACAATGAGCAGTTCTTC.

This clone has a single count. V gene TRBV9 combines with J gene TRBJ1-5, with unresolved D. The CDR3 covers 13 residues. Trimming took off 4 bases at V and 2 bases at J, with 7 bases between the two ends. In germline, CDR1 is SGDLS, CDR2 YYNGEE. As DNA, the CDR3 is TGTGCCAGCAGCTTGCAGGGCAATCAGCCCCAGCATTTT. Translation: CASSLQGNQPQHF. The full variable domain, in which reference TRBV9 and TRBJ1-5 provide the parts outside the CDR3, is DSGVTQTPKHLITATGQRVTLRCSPRSGDLSVYWYQQSLDQGLQFLIQYYNGEERAKGNILERFSAQQFPDLHSELNLSSLELGDSALYFCASSLQGNQPQHFGDGTRLSIL.

CDR3 amino acids: CASSADYGYTF. CDR3 DNA sequence: TGTGCCAGCTCAGCCGACTATGGCTACACCTTC. The chain combines TRBV18 with TRBJ1-2; D unclear. V shed 5 bases and J shed 3 bases, with 4 bases lying between them. The CDR3 is 11 amino acids. CDR1 KGHSH and CDR2 LQKENI come from the germline V gene.

The V gene is TRBV7-8, the J gene TRBJ2-1; D is possibly TRBD2 (5 bases). The germline CDR1 and CDR2 sequences are SGHVS and FQNEAQ. The CDR3 loop spans 14 amino acids. Trimming stripped 5 bases from V and 1 base from J, with 9 bases between. The CDR3 protein is CASSVRGSYNEQFF. The CDR3 DNA follows: TGTGCCAGCAGCGTCCGCGGGTCCTACAATGAGCAGTTCTTC. The variable domain in full, with the rest retrieved from reference TRBV7-8 and TRBJ2-1, is GAGVSQSPRYKVAKRGQDVALRCDPISGHVSLFWYQQALGQGPEFLTYFQNEAQLDKSGLPSDRFFAERPEGSVSTLKIQRTQQEDSAVYLCASSVRGSYNEQFFGPGTRLTVL.

The chain carries TRBV13 and TRBJ2-3; D is ambiguous. The CDR3 runs to 15 residues. The V gene's germline CDR1 is PRHDT and CDR2 FYEKMQ (reference sequence). The V gene lost 5 bases and the J gene lost 2 bases, with 14 bases spanning the gap. In nucleotides, the CDR3 is TGTGCCAGCAGCCGGCGCGGCTACTCCACAGATACGCAGTATTTT. It codes for CASSRRGYSTDTQYF.

This chain uses TRBV10-3 with TRBJ2-5; TRBD1 matches 8 bases. Germline CDR1 and CDR2: ENHRY and SYGVKD. The V segment lost 5 bases and the J segment 4 bases; nucleotides outside the gene matches: 3. The CDR3 sequence is 13 residues long. DNA for the CDR3: TGTGCCATCAGTCCCACAGGGGGAGAGACCCAGTACTTC. This codes for CAISPTGGETQYF.

The chain has TRBV14 and TRBJ2-7; D is unclear. The CDR3 is 13 residues long. Looked up from germline, CDR1 is SGHDN and CDR2 is FVKESK. V shed 3 bases and J shed 4 bases, with 10 bases lying between them. The CDR3 loop reads CASSHEAGYEQYF. CDR3 coding DNA: TGTGCCAGCAGCCATGAGGCAGGTTACGAGCAGTACTTC.

V is TRBV2 and J is TRBJ1-1; TRBD1 is a possible D gene (5 bases). Trimming left V 0 bases short and J 7 bases short, with 18 bases between. Germline lookup yields CDR1 SNHLY and CDR2 FYNNEI. The CDR3 has 16 amino acids. The CDR3 sequence: CASSEALHGGRGEAFF. The CDR3, as DNA: TGTGCCAGCAGTGAAGCGCTTCATGGGGGGAGAGGTGAAGCTTTCTTT.

The rearrangement uses TRBV4-1 and TRBJ2-1; 11 bases align to TRBD1. The CDR3 has 16 residues. Germline CDR1 is MGHRA and CDR2 is YSYEKL. V lost 3 bases, J lost 9 bases, and 10 bases stayed unmatched. The CDR3 bases are TGCGCCAGCAGCCAGACCGGGACAGGGGGTTTTGGTGAGCAGTTCTTC. Protein product: CASSQTGTGGFGEQFF.

This clone was picked up a small number of times. The rearrangement links TRBV6-4 to TRBJ2-3; TRBD2 aligns across 12 bases. V trimming: 4 bases; J trimming: 2 bases; junction bases outside the gene matches: 1. Germline CDR1 is MRHNA and CDR2 is SNTAGT. The CDR3 consists of 15 residues. In DNA form, the CDR3 reads TGTGCCAGCAGTGCTAGCGGGGGGGCCACAGATACGCAGTATTTT. Protein product: CASSASGGATDTQYF.

The CDR3 spells CASSAPSIRTDTQYF. Written as DNA, the CDR3 is TGTGCCAGCAGCGCGCCCAGTATACGCACAGATACGCAGTATTTT. This chain connects TRBV5-4 to TRBJ2-3; no reliable D call. Germline lookup yields CDR1 SGHNT and CDR2 YYREEE (reference sequence). Trimming left V 4 bases short and J 1 base short, with 13 bases between. The CDR3 runs to 15 residues.

V usage is TRBV6-6 and J usage is TRBJ2-3; D not certain. The CDR3 covers 12 residues. In germline, CDR1 is MNHNY, CDR2 SVGAGI (reference sequence). Between the trimmed V and J ends, which lost 6 bases and 6 bases, there was a span of 10 bases. CDR3: CASRPGADTQYF. CDR3 in DNA: TGTGCCAGCAGACCAGGCGCGGATACGCAGTATTTT.

The chain employs TRBV5-1 and TRBJ1-2; weak D call: TRBD1 (5 bases). Germline CDR1 SGHRS, CDR2 YFSETQ. The CDR3 length is 15 residues. Trimming removed 6 bases at V and 0 bases at J, with 15 bases between. The CDR3 nucleotides read TGCGCCAGCACTAGTAGCCAGGGCACTAACTATGGCTACACCTTC. Protein sequence: CASTSSQGTNYGYTF.

This chain connects TRBV2 to TRBJ2-7, with TRBD2 matching 11 bases. The length of the CDR3 is 13 residues. CDR1 and CDR2 (germline): SNHLY, FYNNEI. V was clipped by 7 bases and J by 3 bases; unmatched bases: 2. The CDR3 region is CASKTSGGYEQYF. The CDR3 DNA is TGTGCCAGCAAAACTAGCGGGGGCTACGAGCAGTACTTC.

This CDR3 reads CASSVEVSTDTQYF. The CDR3 DNA reads as TGTGCCAGCAGCGTAGAGGTTAGCACAGATACGCAGTATTTT. The V gene is TRBV6-4, the J gene TRBJ2-3; no firm D call. There are 14 residues in the CDR3. CDR1 is MRHNA and CDR2 is SNTAGT in the germline V gene. The V gene lost 6 bases and the J gene lost 0 bases, with 10 bases spanning the gap.